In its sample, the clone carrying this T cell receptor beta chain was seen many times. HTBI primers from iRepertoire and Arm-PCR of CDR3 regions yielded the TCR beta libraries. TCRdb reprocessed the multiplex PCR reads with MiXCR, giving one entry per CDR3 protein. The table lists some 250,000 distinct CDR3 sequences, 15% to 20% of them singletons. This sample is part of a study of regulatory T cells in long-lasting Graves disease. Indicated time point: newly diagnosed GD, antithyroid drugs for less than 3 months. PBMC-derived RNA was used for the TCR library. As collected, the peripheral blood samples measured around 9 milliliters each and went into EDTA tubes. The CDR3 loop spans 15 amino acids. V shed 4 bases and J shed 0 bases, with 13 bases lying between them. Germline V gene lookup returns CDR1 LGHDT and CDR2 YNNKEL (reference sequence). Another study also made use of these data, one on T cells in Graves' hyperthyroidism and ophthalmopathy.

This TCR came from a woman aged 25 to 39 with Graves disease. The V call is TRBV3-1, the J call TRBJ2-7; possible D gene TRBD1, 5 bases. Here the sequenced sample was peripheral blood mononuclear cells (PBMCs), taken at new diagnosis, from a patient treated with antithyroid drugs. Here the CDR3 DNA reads TGTGCCAGCAGCCCCCGACAGAGGACCTCCTACGAGCAGTACTTC. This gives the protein CASSPRQRTSYEQYF.